Listed here are 10 T cell receptor beta chains from one sample, sequenced in a study of glioma-infiltrating T cells after dendritic cell vaccination. Time point in this sample: after dendritic cell vaccination, including at tumor progression/relapse. Only in-frame clones appear in the TCRdb table, and some are missing; sequencing was by immunoSEQ multiplex PCR. Of 91,000 or so clones in the sample, 65% to 85% are singletons; the top ten hold roughly 5.5%. Sequences were derived from blood, sampled after dendritic cell vaccination. The receptors derive from a human donor with glioblastoma.

The V call is TRBV10-3, the J call TRBJ1-5; no reliable D call. The ends were cut back, 11 bases at V and 5 bases at J, with 16 bases in the middle. The CDR3 length is 13 residues. The germline gives CDR1 ENHRY, CDR2 SYGVKD. For the CDR3, the DNA is TGTGCCTCGCAAGACGGGAGGTATCAGCCCCAGCATTTT. The encoded protein is CASQDGRYQPQHF.

This clone was seen only a few times. The chain combines TRBV30 with TRBJ2-1, with 8 bases that match TRBD1. V gave up 3 bases and J gave up 6 bases; unmatched junction bases: 7. Germline CDR1 is GTSNPN and CDR2 is SVGIG (reference sequence). This CDR3 is built from 14 residues. The CDR3 loop is CAWSLRTGINEQFF. DNA of the CDR3: TGTGCCTGGAGCTTACGGACAGGGATCAATGAGCAGTTCTTC.

The chain employs TRBV11-2 and TRBJ2-7, with D possibly matching TRBD1 (6 bases). The CDR3 runs 13 residues. V was trimmed by 4 bases and J by 1 base, leaving 8 bases between them. Germline CDR1 SGHAT, CDR2 FQNNGV. CDR3 coding DNA: TGTGCCAGCAGCTCGGGACATTCCTACGAGCAGTACTTC. As protein: CASSSGHSYEQYF.

For this clone: The junction differs from germline at one of its ends, possibly a read error. The chain links TRBV5-6 to TRBJ2-1; D perhaps matches TRBD2 (6 bases). CDR3 length equals 15 residues. In germline, CDR1 is SGHDT, CDR2 YYEEEE. CDR3 amino acids: CASSLNALLTRRSVF. For the CDR3, the DNA is TGTGCCAGCAGCTTGAACGCCCTATTGACTAGAAGGTCCGTCTTC.

The rearrangement uses TRBV30 and TRBJ2-6; D not resolved. V was cut by 5 bases and J by 4 bases, with 9 bases left in between. The CDR3 contains 13 residues. Germline loops: CDR1 GTSNPN, CDR2 SVGIG (reference sequence). CDR3 protein: CAWALEGANVLTF. CDR3 bases: TGTGCCTGGGCTCTAGAGGGGGCCAACGTCCTGACTTTC.

This chain uses TRBV21-1 with TRBJ2-7; the table's D call TRBD2 went unverified against the DNA. TRBV21-1 is assigned pseudogene status. The CDR3 consists of 14 residues. This chain's CDR3 is CASRGLAGAYEQYF. CDR3 nucleotide sequence: TGTGCCAGCAGAGGACTAGCGGGAGCCTACGAGCAGTACTTC.

V and J are TRBV9 and TRBJ2-3, with D possibly matching TRBD1 (6 bases). V was pared by 4 bases and J by 2 bases, with 20 bases between. CDR1 is SGDLS and CDR2 is YYNGEE in the germline V gene. This CDR3 has 17 amino acids. CDR3 sequence: CASSSRGRGVFTDTQYF. The CDR3 nucleotides read TGTGCCAGCAGCTCAAGGGGGAGAGGGGTTTTCACAGATACGCAGTATTTT.

Notes on this clone: The germline gene is not matched at one end of the junction; a read error may be the cause. The rearrangement links TRBV11-2 to TRBJ1-1; 8 positions agree with TRBD1. From germline, CDR1 is SGHAT and CDR2 FQNNGV. The CDR3 has 18 residues. DNA for the CDR3: TGTGCCAGCAGTACCACTACGCACAGGGGGGTTCTGAAGACTGAAGCTTTCTTT. It is translated as CASSTTTHRGVLKTEAFF.

This rearrangement joins TRBV6-6 to TRBJ2-7, with 7 bases aligning to TRBD1. Germline trimming cut 1 base from V and 2 bases from J; bases unmatched to any gene: 5. CDR1 and CDR2 (germline): MNHNY, SVGAGI (reference sequence). The CDR3 is made up of 15 amino acids. This CDR3 is CASSYFGTETYEQYF. In nucleotides, the CDR3 is TGTGCCAGCAGTTACTTTGGGACAGAAACCTACGAGCAGTACTTC.

The rearrangement joins TRBV5-1 to TRBJ2-3; 15 positions agree with TRBD2. CDR3 length equals 19 residues. Germline V gene sequence: CDR1 SGHRS, CDR2 YFSETQ. Losses at the gene ends were 3 bases for V and 0 bases for J; bases not matched to a gene: 8. CDR3 nucleotides: TGCGCCAGCAGCTCGGGACTAGCGGGGGGCAGAATCAGCACAGATACGCAGTATTTT. Protein product: CASSSGLAGGRISTDTQYF.